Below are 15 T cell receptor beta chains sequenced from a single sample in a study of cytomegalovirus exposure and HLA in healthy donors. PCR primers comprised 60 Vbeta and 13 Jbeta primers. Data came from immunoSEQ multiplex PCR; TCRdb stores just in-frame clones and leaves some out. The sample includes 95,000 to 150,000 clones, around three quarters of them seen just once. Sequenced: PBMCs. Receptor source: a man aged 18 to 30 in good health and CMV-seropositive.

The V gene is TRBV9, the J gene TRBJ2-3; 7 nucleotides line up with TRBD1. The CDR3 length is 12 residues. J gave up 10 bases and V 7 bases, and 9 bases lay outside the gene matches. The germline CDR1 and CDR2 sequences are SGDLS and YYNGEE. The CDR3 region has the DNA TGTGCCAGCGGCATAGGACAGGCTGCGCAGTATTTT. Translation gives CASGIGQAAQYF.

CDR3 DNA: TGTGCCAGCAGCTTATTCCCAAATACAGATACGCAGTATTTT. Its protein product is CASSLFPNTDTQYF. The chain recombines TRBV7-6 with TRBJ2-3; the D is unclear. V lost 2 bases and J lost 3, with 9 bases in between. Germline CDR1 SGHVS, CDR2 FNYEAQ. This CDR3 has 14 amino acids.

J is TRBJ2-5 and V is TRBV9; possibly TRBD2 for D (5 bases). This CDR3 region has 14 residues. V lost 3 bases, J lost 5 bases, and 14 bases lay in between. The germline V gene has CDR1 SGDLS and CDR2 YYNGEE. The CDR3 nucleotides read TGTGCCAGCAGCGGCCCATCTCCGGGGGAGACCCAGTACTTC. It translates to CASSGPSPGETQYF.

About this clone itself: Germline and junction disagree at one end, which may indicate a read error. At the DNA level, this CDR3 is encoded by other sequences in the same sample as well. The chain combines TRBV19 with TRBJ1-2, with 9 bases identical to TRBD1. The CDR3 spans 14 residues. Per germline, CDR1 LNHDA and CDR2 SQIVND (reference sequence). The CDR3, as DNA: TGCGCCAGTAGCTCGGACAGGGGATACTATGGCTACACCTTC. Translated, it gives CASSSDRGYYGYTF.

CDR3 region: CAISEWTGGGQPQHF. The CDR3 DNA is TGTGCCATCAGTGAGTGGACAGGGGGCGGGCAGCCCCAGCATTTT. V and J are TRBV10-3 and TRBJ1-5, with 11 bases aligning to TRBD1. Trimming cost V 1 base and J 7 bases; bases outside gene matches: 3. There are 15 residues in the CDR3. Germline V gene lookup returns CDR1 ENHRY and CDR2 SYGVKD.

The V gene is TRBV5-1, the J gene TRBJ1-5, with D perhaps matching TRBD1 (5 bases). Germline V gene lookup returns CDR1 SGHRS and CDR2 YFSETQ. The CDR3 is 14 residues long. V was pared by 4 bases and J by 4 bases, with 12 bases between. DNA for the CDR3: TGCGCCAGCAGCCGGGGGGAGGGGAATCAGCCCCAGCATTTT. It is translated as CASSRGEGNQPQHF.

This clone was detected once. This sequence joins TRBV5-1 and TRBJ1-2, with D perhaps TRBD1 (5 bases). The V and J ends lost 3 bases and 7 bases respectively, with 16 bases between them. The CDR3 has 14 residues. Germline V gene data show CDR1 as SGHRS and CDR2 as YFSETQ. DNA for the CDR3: TGCGCCAGCAGCTCGGGGGACGGGGCGGCTGGCTACACCTTC. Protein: CASSSGDGAAGYTF. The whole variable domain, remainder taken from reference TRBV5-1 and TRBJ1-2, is KAGVTQTPRYLIKTRGQQVTLSCSPISGHRSVSWYQQTPGQGLQFLFEYFSETQRNKGNFPGRFSGRQFSNSRSEMNVSTLELGDSALYLCASSSGDGAAGYTFGSGTRLTVV.

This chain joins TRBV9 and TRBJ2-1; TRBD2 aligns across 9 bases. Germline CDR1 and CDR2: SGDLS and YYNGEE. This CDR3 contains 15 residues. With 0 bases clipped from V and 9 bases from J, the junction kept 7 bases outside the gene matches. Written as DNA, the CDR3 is TGTGCCAGCAGCGTAGATCCTAGCGGGGTATTTGAGCAGTTCTTC. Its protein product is CASSVDPSGVFEQFF. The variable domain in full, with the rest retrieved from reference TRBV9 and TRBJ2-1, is DSGVTQTPKHLITATGQRVTLRCSPRSGDLSVYWYQQSLDQGLQFLIQYYNGEERAKGNILERFSAQQFPDLHSELNLSSLELGDSALYFCASSVDPSGVFEQFFGPGTRLTVL.

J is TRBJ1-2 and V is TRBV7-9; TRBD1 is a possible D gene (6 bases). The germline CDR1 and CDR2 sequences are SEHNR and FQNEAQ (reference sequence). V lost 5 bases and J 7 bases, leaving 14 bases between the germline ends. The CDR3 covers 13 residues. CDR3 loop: CASSPTTGSGYTF. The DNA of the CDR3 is TGTGCCAGCAGCCCTACAACAGGGAGTGGCTACACCTTC.

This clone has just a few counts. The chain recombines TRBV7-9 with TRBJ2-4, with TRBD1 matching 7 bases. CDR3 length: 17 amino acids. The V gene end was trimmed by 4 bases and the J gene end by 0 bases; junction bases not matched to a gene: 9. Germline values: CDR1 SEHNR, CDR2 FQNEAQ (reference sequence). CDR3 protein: CASSSGQLNLAKNIQYF. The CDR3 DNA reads TGTGCCAGCAGCTCGGGACAGCTAAATCTAGCCAAAAACATTCAGTACTTC.

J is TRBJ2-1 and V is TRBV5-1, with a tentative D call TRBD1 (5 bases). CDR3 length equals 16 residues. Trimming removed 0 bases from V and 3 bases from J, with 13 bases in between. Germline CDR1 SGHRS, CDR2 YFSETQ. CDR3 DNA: TGCGCCAGCAGCTTGGATCAGGGTTTGGGCTACAATGAGCAGTTCTTC. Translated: CASSLDQGLGYNEQFF.

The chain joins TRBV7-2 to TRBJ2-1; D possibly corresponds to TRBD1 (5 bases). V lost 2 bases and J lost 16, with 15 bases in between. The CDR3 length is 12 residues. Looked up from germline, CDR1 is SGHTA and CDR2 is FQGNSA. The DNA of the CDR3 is TGTGCCAGCAGCTTATATCCCCAGGGCCCTTTCTTC. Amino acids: CASSLYPQGPFF.

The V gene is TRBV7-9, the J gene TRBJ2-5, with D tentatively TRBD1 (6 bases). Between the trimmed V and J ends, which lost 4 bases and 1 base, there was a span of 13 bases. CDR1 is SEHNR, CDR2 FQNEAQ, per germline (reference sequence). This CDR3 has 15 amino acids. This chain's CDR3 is CASSSTDRTQETQYF. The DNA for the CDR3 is TGTGCCAGCAGCTCAACGGACAGAACCCAAGAGACCCAGTACTTC.

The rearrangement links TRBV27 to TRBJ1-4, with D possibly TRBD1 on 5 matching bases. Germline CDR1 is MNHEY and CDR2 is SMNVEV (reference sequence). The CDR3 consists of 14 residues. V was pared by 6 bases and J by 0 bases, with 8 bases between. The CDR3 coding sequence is TGTGCCAGCAGCCCAGGGTCAACTAATGAAAAACTGTTTTTT. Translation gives CASSPGSTNEKLFF.

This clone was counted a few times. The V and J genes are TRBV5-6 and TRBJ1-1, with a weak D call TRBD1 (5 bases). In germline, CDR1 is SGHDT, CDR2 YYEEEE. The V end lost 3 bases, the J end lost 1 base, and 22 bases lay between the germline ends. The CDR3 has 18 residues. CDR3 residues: CASSSGTSSFPGNTEAFF. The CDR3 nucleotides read TGTGCCAGCAGCTCGGGGACTTCATCCTTCCCGGGGAACACTGAAGCTTTCTTT.